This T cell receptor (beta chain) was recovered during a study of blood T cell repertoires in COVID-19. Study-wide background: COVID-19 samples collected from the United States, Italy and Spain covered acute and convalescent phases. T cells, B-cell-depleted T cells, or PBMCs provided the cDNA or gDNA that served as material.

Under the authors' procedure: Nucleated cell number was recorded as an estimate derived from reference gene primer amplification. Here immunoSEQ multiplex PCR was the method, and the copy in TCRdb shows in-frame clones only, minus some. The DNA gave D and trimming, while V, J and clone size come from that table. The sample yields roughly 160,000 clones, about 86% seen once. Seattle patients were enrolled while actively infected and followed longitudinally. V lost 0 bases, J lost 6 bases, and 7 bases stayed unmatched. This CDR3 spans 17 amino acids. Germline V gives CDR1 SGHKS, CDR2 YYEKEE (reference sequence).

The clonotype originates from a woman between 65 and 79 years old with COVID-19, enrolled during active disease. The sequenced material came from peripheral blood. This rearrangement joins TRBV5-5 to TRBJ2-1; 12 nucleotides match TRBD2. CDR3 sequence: CASSLGLAGGLGNEQFF. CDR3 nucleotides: TGTGCCAGCAGCTTGGGGCTAGCGGGGGGGCTGGGCAATGAGCAGTTCTTC.